This T cell receptor beta chain emerged from a study of shared clonotypes between healthy human individuals (dated by TCRdb to between 2020 and 2021). Background for the entire study: A few men and two women, aged 18 to 49 years, made up the cohort. To increase sequencing depth and limit assay-specific biases, different laboratories used diverse techniques to prepare libraries and sequence TCR repertoires. For each donor, CD4 naive and CD4 memory were each given three plates, CD8 naive was given two plates, and CD8 memory was given one plate. To estimate repertoire size and how much clonotypes are shared between individuals, the study performed deep sequencing of blood TCR repertoires from a handful of healthy adults. Between about 0.8 and 9 billion PBMCs per donor were obtained by leukapheresis.

What the work shows at the level of the full study, not this receptor alone: Sampling was limited to blood, and TCR repertoires in tissue likely differ from TCR repertoires in blood. Clonotypes shared by all four sorted-subset donors showed higher generation probabilities than non-shared clonotypes. The small number of donors limited the genetic and exposure-history diversity represented. Pairwise subsampling led to the expectation that sequencing depth would affect the degree of clonotype sharing among donors. Larger estimated clonotype richness was generally found for naive subsets than for memory subsets. Rarefaction of sorted-subset datasets indicated incomplete sequencing despite the large sequencing depth. About 5% of naive CD4, 3.5% of naive CD8, about 2.5% of memory CD4, and over 0.35% of memory CD8 clonotypes were shared across several donors.

The donors were healthy, HIV-negative adults who had no recently reported acute infections or vaccinations. All donors were Caucasian adults living in Nashville, Tennessee, USA. CD4+ T cells were enriched by magnetic negative selection, after which naive cells were positively selected on CD45RA and the negative fraction was taken as the memory subset. After blood collection by leukapheresis, PBMCs were isolated using Ficoll-Histopaque density gradient centrifugation and then cryopreserved in the vapor phase of liquid nitrogen. Analytical flow cytometry was used to check the purity and quantity of each magnetically sorted T cell population. From each sorted fraction, genomic DNA was isolated and quantified by UV absorbance on a Nanodrop 2000c. Comments on this clone: The antigen this receptor binds is unknown. No per-base quality is available; no much larger clone lies one base away. This sample also contains other DNA sequences that code for the same CDR3.

Here V drops 1 base and J drops 5 bases, and the junction holds 4 bases not matched to any gene. From cysteine to phenylalanine, the CDR3 is 14 amino acids long. Of the read, only the CDR3 DNA is kept; its 42 bases are in frame from base 1. From the germline V gene, CDR1 is SGHRS and CDR2 is YFSETQ. Using the deep immunoSEQ assay, multiplex PCR amplified TCR CDR3 regions from genomic DNA. For each cell subset, the extracted genomic DNA was distributed evenly across all wells of several immunoSEQ 96-well plates, and each plate served as one replicate. For sorted subsets, each replicate PCR was loaded with 150 to 250 ng genomic DNA, equivalent to some 31,000 T cell genomes. Purified libraries were measured with a Qubit 3.0 fluorometer, size-checked on a Bioanalyzer 2100, and measured again with the KAPA Library Quantification kit. Every immunoSEQ 96-well plate was sequenced on a separate single-read 150-cycle Illumina NextSeq 550 flow cell. From the authors' description of their analysis: Because the immunoSEQ output held only junctional sequences and lacked quality scores, the filtering could not match the filtering applied to full-length reads. To assign V/J genes and CDR3, sequences were annotated using PyIR, a Python wrapper for IgBLAST v1.9, with IMGT germline references. Any read was removed if the V/J assignment was weak (E-value above 1e-6), the CDR3 was missing, or the read contained stop codons, out-of-frame junctions, or ambiguous translated residues. V3J clonotypes were defined as sequences sharing the same inferred V gene, J gene, and CDR3 amino acid sequence. Percentage overlap between repertoires was computed as shared unique clonotypes divided by the size of the smaller repertoire. Richness of each repertoire was evaluated using RTK rarefaction, the Chao1 estimator, and Recon v2.1 estimates of unobserved clonotypes. For all TCRbeta clonotypes obtained by the gDNA method from four donors, generation probabilities were computed with OLGA. Sourced from immuneACCESS, this table was stored by TCRdb with only in-frame sequences that have V and J called. A share of the clones is absent; for the studies checked, an unresolved V gene accounts for under half, and the remainder has no known explanation. Clone size and V and J calls were adopted from that table, with D and trimming inferred from the DNA. The sample includes under 650,000 clones, with 90% to 97% observed a single time. The biggest ten clones account for approximately 0.06% of the sample.

The clonotype originates from a woman aged 25 to 39 in good health. Sequences were obtained from naive CD4+ T cells sorted from blood. In light of the paper, this sample's cell subset or site label describes: CD45RA+ positively selected. The rearrangement combines TRBV5-1 with TRBJ2-7, and TRBD2 matches 9 of the central bases. CDR3 loop: CASSLSGRFDEQYF. The bases are TGCGCCAGCAGCTTGAGCGGGAGGTTCGACGAGCAGTACTTC.